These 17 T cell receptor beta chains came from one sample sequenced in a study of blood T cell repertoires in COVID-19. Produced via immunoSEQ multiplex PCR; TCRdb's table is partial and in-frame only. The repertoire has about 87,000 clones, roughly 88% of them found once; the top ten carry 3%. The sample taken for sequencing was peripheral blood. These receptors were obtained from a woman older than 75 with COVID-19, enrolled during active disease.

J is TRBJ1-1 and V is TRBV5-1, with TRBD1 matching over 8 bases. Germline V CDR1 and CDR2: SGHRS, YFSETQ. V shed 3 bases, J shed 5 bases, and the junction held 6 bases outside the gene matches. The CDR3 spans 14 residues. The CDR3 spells CASSSQGAMTEAFF. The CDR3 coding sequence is TGCGCCAGCAGCTCCCAGGGGGCTATGACTGAAGCTTTCTTT.

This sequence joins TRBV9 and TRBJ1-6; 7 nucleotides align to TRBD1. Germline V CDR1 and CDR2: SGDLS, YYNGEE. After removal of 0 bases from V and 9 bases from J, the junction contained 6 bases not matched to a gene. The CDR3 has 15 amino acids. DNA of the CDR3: TGTGCCAGCAGCGTAGCGGCAGGGGGTAGTTCACCCCTCCACTTT. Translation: CASSVAAGGSSPLHF.

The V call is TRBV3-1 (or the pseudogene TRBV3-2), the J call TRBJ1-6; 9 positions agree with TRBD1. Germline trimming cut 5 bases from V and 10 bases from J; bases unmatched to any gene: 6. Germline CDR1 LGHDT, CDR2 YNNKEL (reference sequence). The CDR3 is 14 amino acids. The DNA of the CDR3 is TGTGCCAGCAGCGGGACAGGGCGACGGTCACCCCTCCACTTT. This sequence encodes CASSGTGRRSPLHF.

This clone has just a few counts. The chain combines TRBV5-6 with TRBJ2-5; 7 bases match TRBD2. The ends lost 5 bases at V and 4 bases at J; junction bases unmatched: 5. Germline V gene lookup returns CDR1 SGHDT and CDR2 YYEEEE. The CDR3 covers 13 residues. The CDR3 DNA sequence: TGTGCCAGCAGTCAACCGGGGGGAGAGACCCAGTACTTC. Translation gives CASSQPGGETQYF.

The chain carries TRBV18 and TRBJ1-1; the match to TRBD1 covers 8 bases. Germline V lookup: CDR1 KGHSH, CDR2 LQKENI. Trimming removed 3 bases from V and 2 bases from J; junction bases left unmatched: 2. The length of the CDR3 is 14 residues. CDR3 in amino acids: CASSPDRGNTEAFF. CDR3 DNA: TGTGCCAGCTCACCTGACAGGGGTAACACTGAAGCTTTCTTT.

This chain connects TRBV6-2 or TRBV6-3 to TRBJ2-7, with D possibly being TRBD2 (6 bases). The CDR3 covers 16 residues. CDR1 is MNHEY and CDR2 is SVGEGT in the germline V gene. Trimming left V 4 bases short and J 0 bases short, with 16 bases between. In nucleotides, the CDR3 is TGTGCCAGCAGTTTGGAGGAGGGGCACTTCTCCTACGAGCAGTACTTC. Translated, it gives CASSLEEGHFSYEQYF.

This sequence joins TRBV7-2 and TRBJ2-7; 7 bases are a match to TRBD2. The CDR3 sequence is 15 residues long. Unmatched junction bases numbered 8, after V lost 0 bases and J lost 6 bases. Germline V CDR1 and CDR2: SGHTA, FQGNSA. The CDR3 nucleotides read TGTGCCAGCAGCTTAGCCCCGGGGGGTAGATCCGAGCAGTACTTC. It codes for CASSLAPGGRSEQYF. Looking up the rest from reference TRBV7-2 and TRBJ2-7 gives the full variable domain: GAGVSQSPSNKVTEKGKDVELRCDPISGHTALYWYRQSLGQGLEFLIYFQGNSAPDKSGLPSDRFSAERTGGSVSTLTIQRTQQEDSAVYLCASSLAPGGRSEQYFGPGTRLTVT.

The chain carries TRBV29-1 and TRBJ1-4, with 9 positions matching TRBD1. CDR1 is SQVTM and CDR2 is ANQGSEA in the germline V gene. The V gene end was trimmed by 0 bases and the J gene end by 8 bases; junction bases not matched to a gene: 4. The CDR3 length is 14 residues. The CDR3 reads CSVEEGQGGEKLFF. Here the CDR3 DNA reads TGCAGCGTTGAAGAGGGACAGGGAGGGGAAAAACTGTTTTTT.

The CDR3 nucleotides read TGTGCCAGCAGTCCAAAATACAATGAGCAGTTCTTC. This encodes CASSPKYNEQFF. The chain uses TRBV6-6 and TRBJ2-1; D is unclear. Trimming stripped 5 bases from V and 4 bases from J, with 6 bases between. The CDR3 loop spans 12 amino acids. Germline assignment: CDR1 MNHNY and CDR2 SVGAGI (reference sequence).

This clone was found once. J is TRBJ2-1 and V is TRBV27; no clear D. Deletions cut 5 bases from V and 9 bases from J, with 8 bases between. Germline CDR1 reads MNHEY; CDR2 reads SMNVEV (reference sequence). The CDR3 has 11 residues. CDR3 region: CASSRSGEQFF. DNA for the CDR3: TGTGCCAGCAGTCGATCAGGTGAGCAGTTCTTC.

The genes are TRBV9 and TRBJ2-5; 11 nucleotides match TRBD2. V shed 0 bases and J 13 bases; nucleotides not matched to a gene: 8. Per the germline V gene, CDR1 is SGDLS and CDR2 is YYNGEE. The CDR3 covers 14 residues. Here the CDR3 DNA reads TGTGCCAGCAGCGTAGCAGGGACTAGCGGTCTGCTGTACTTC. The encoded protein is CASSVAGTSGLLYF.

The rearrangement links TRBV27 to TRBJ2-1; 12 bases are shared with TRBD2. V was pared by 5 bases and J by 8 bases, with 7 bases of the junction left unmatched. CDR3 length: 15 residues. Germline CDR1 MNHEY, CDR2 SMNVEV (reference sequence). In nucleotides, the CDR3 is TGTGCCAGCAGTCTGACTAGCGGGAGTTGGGATGAGCAGTTCTTC. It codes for CASSLTSGSWDEQFF.

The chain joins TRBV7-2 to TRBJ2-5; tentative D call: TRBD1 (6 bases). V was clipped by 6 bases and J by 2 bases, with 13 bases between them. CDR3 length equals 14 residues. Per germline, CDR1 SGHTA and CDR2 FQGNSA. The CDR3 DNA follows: TGTGCCAGCAGACGTAAGACAGGACAAGAGACCCAGTACTTC. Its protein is CASRRKTGQETQYF.

The CDR3 is CASSLGGIGETQYF. DNA for the CDR3: TGCGCCAGCAGCTTAGGGGGTATCGGGGAGACCCAGTACTTC. This rearrangement joins TRBV5-1 to TRBJ2-5; maybe TRBD1 (6 bases). Germline V gene sequence: CDR1 SGHRS, CDR2 YFSETQ. This CDR3 region has 14 residues. V lost 2 bases to trimming and J lost 5 bases, with 13 bases between them.

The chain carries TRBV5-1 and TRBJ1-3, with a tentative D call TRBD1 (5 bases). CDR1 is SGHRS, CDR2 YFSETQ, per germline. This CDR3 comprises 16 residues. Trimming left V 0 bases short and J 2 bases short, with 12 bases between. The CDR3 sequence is CASSLAAGGTGNTIYF. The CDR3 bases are TGCGCCAGCAGCTTGGCGGCCGGGGGGACTGGAAACACCATATATTTT.

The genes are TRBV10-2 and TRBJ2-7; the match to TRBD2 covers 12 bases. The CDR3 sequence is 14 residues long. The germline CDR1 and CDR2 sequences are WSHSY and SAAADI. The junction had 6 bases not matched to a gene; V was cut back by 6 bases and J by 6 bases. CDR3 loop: CASRDLAGGPEQYF. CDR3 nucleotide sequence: TGCGCCAGCAGGGACCTAGCGGGGGGGCCCGAGCAGTACTTC.

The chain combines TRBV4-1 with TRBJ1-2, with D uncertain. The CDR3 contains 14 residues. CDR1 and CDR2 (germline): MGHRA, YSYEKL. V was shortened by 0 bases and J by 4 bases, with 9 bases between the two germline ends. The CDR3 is CASSQDRVLYGYTF. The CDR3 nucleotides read TGCGCCAGCAGCCAAGATCGGGTACTCTATGGCTACACCTTC.